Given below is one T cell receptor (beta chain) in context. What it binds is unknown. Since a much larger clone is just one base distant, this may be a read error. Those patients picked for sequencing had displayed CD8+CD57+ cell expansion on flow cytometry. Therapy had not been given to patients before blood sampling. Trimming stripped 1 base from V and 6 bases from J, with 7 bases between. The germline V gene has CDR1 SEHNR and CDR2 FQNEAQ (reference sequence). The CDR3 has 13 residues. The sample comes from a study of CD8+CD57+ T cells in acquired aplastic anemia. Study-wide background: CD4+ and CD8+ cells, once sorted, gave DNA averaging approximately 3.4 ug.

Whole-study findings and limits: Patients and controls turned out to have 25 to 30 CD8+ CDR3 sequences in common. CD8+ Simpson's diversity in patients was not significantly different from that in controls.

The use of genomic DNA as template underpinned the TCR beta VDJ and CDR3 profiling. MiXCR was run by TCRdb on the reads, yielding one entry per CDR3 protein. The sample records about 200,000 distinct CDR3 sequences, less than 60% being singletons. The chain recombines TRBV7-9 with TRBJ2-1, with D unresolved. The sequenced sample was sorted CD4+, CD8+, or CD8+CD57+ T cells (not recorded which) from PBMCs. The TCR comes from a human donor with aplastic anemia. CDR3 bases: TGTGCCAGCAGCTTAGGTGATAGCAATGAGCAGTTCTTC. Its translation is CASSLGDSNEQFF.